Below, one T cell receptor beta chain is given with its context. This receptor's antigen is unknown. Qualities for individual bases were not recorded, and no much larger clone is one base off. This record comes from a study of tumor-infiltrating lymphocytes in localized non-small cell lung cancer (dated by TCRdb to the early 2020s). In the study overall: Several histologies were represented in the cohort, which also included both smokers and never-smokers as well as patients whose samples were collected after neoadjuvant chemotherapy. Resected tumor tissue and uninvolved lung tissue described as non-adjacent to the tumor were contributed by each patient, with both tissues obtained from the same patient. Alongside flow cytometry, multiplex immunofluorescence, RNA-seq, exome sequencing and proteomics, TCR sequencing was applied to the same patients as one of several integrated assays. In total, the ICON cohort consisted of around 140 surgical patients with localized non-small cell lung cancer who had their tumors resected. The paired tumor versus uninvolved lung comparison of immunoSEQ T-cell fraction included around 55 patients.

The T-cell fraction in tumor and uninvolved lung tissue was obtained from TCR sequencing using the immunoSEQ assay. In the authors' own workflow: In the survival analysis, patients were divided into a high T-cell fraction group (upper tertile) and a low T-cell fraction group (lower two tertiles), and the two groups were compared using a log-rank test. Paired tumor versus uninvolved lung differences in T-cell fraction were tested with a signed-rank test. In its TCRdb copy, this immuneACCESS table keeps in-frame sequences only and misses some clones. Where compared with another copy, unresolved V genes explain less than half of these, and the others have no known cause. The DNA was the basis for D and trimming; V, J and clone size are from that table. The sample data list about 9,200 clones, and about 80% of these were observed just once. The top ten hold about 6.9% of the sample. Results and caveats for the whole study, not just this receptor: Because different assays used different pieces of the same tissue, intratumor heterogeneity could not be separated from technical variation. TCR-derived T-cell fraction did not differ between the flow cytometry-defined immunotypes IM1 (good prognosis) and IM2 (poor prognosis). Consistent with immunofluorescence CD3 counts, TCRbeta sequencing supported greater T cell infiltration in tumors than in uninvolved lung tissue. Since assay coverage differed from patient to patient depending on how much tissue was available, TCR sequencing was done for only a subset of the cohort.

ICON enrollment began in the first half of 2016, and the last patient was enrolled in late 2018. From a subcohort of around 78 patients, fresh tumor and matched uninvolved tissue were collected for in-depth immune analyses, including TCR sequencing. TCR sequencing was performed on DNA isolated from bulk tissue, without cell sorting. At the junction V is shortened by 5 bases and J by 2 bases, with 14 bases in between. The germline V gene encodes CDR1 SGHVS and CDR2 FNYEAQ. There are 15 amino acids in the CDR3, from cysteine to phenylalanine inclusive. Here the CDR3 DNA is all that survives: 45 bases in frame from base 1.

The receptor was derived from a human donor with non-small cell lung cancer. The sequenced sample consisted of uninvolved lung tissue not adjacent to the tumor. This chain joins TRBV7-6 to TRBJ2-3, with the identity of the D gene unclear. The bases are TGTGCCAGCAGCCGAGCTGGGCAGTCCACAGATACGCAGTATTTT. Its protein is CASSRAGQSTDTQYF.